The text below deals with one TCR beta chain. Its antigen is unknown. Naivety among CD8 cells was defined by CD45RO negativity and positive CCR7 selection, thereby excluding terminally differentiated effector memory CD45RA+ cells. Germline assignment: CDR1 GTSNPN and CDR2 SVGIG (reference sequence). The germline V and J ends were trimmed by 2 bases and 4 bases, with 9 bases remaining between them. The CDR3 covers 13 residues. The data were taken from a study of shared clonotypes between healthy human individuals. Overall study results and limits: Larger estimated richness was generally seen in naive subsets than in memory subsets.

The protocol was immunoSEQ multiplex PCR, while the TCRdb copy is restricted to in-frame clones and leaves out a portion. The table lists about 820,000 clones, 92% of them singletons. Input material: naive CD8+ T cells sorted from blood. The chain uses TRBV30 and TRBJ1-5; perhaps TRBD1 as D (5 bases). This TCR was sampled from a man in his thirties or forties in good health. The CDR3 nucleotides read TGTGCCTGGAGTTGGGGGGGGAATCAGCCCCAGCATTTT. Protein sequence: CAWSWGGNQPQHF.